Following are 4 T cell receptor beta chains from one sample sequenced in a study of blood T cell repertoires in COVID-19. Sequencing used immunoSEQ multiplex PCR; TCRdb keeps in-frame clones, though not all of them. The profile covers about 99,000 clones, with around 90% appearing a single time and less than 4% taken by the ten largest. The sample consisted of peripheral blood. All receptors come from a human donor in a cohort sampled during active COVID-19.

The V gene is TRBV11-2, the J gene TRBJ2-1, with 8 bases identical to TRBD1. V dropped 4 bases and J dropped 10; count of bases not matched to a gene: 6. Germline-derived CDR1 and CDR2 are SGHAT and FQNNGV. CDR3 length: 13 residues. The CDR3, as DNA: TGTGCCAGCAGCTCGGGACAGGTCAGGGAGCAGTTCTTC. Translating it yields CASSSGQVREQFF.

The V and J genes are TRBV19 and TRBJ1-6, with D possibly being TRBD1 (6 bases). Germline assignment: CDR1 LNHDA and CDR2 SQIVND (reference sequence). The CDR3 is made up of 16 amino acids. The V end lost 4 bases, the J end lost 8 bases, and 18 bases lay between the germline ends. CDR3 DNA sequence: TGTGCCAGTAGTACTGCCAGGGGCCCCATGGATTCACCCCTCCACTTT. It translates to CASSTARGPMDSPLHF.

The rearrangement uses TRBV4-1 and TRBJ1-4; D unresolved. The V gene lost 0 bases and the J gene lost 10 bases, with 15 bases spanning the gap. The germline V gene has CDR1 MGHRA and CDR2 YSYEKL. The CDR3 is 15 amino acids. In nucleotides, the CDR3 is TGCGCCAGCAGCCAAGATCGGTCTAGGTTGGGAAAACTGTTTTTT. Translation: CASSQDRSRLGKLFF.

CDR3 bases: TGTGCCACCAGCAGAGGAACAGGGGGGCACACCGGGGAGCTGTTTTTT. Amino acid sequence: CATSRGTGGHTGELFF. This chain uses TRBV15 with TRBJ2-2; 8 nucleotides match TRBD1. Germline values: CDR1 LNHNV, CDR2 YYDKDF (reference sequence). The V gene end was trimmed by 1 base and the J gene end by 3 bases; junction bases not matched to a gene: 4. This CDR3 region has 16 residues.